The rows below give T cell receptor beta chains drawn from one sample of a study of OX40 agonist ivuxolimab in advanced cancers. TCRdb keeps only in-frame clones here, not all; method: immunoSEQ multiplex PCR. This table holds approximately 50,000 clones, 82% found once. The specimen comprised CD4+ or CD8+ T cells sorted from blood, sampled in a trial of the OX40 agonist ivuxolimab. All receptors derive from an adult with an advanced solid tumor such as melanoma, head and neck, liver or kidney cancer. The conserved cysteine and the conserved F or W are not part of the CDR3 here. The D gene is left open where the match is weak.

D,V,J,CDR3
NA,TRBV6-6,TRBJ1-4,ASSVVGNEKLF
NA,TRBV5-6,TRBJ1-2,ASRRDTGPYGYT
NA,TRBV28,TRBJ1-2,ASSLTRRDYGYT
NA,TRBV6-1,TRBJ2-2,ASSESVSSNTGELF
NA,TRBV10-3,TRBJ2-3,AIRSHTDTQY
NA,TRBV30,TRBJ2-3,AWSVHADTQY
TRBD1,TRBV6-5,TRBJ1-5,ASSPGQGDNQPQH
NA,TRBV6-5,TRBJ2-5,ASRTTGTLMETQY
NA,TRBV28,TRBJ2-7,ASSPTTSYEQY
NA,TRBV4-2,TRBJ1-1,ASSQGGFGNTEAF
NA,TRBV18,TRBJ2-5,ASSPLETGGQETQY
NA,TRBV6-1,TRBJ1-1,ASNPRQYTEAF
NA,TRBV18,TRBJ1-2,ASSPPEGSFDGYT
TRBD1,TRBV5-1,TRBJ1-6,ASASQGARNSPLH
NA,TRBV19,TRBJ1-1,ASTRQGWTEAF
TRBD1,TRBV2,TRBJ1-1,ASSGEGQRNTEAF
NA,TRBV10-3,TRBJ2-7,AISESPSSYEQY
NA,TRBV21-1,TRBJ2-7,ASSKGTEGLNGYEQY
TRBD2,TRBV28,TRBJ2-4,ASSGGGQEAKNIQY
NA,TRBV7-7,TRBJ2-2,ASSLGSTGELF
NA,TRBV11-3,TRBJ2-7,ASSLRSYEQY
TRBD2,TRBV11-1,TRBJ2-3,ASSDTLAGFGTDTQY
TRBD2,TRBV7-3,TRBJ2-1,ASSPGTSANEQF
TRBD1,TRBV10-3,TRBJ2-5,AIRGTDQETQY
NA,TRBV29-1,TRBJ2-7,SVQPGEGEQY
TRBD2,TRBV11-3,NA,ASSLAGWAGGYEQY
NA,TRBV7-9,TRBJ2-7,ASSLRGDSYEQY
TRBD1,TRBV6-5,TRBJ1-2,ASSRGTGTYGYT
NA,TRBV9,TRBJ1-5,ASSVSTNQPQH
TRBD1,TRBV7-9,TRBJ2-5,ASSLDREAY
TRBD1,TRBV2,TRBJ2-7,ASVELGGQGNEQY
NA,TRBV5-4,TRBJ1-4,ASSTPATNEKLF
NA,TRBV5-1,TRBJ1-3,ASSRDASSGNTIY
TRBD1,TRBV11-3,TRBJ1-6,ASSVLGGSGSPLH
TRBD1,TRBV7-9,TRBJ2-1,ASSSRQGVLNEQF
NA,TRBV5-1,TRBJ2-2,ASSIQTGTGELF
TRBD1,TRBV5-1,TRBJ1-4,ASSSYGTVLNEKLF
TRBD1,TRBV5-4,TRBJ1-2,ASSLAQGASGYT
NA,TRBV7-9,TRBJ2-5,ASSRGHETQY
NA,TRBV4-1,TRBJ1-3,ASSQEGGGVAGNTIY
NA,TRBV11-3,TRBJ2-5,ASSLGALPTQY
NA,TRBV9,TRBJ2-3,ASSVGGFYTDTQY
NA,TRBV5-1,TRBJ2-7,ASSLGQTGGAGD
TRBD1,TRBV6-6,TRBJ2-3,ASSYQGQSTDTQY
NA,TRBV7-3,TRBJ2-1,ASSLSAGNEQF
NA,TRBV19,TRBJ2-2,ASTTAAGELF
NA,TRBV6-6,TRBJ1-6,ASSYRILPDSPLH
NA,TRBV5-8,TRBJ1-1,ASSLGLRTWAF
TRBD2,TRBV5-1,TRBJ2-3,ASSASGGANTDTQY
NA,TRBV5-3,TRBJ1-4,ARTLGGRGTNEKLF